This is a list of T cell receptor beta chains from one sample in a study of blood T cell repertoires in COVID-19. Repertoires were generated with immunoSEQ multiplex PCR, while TCRdb's copy carries only in-frame clones and drops some. The sample includes fewer than 300,000 clones, roughly 85% of them seen just once. The sample comprised peripheral blood. The source of these receptors is a man in his fifties or sixties with active or convalescent COVID-19. Each CDR3 is given with its conserved first and last residue. Fields, in order: V gene, J gene, D gene, clone size, CDR3 DNA, CDR3 protein. A D gene is named only where the DNA matches it firmly. The size of a clone is reported for some rows only, either as once, few or many, or as a class for expanded clones.

V: TRBV9; J: TRBJ1-1; D: TRBD1; size: .; DNA: TGTGCCAGCAGCCCCCGGACAGGGTCGGGAACTGAAGCTTTCTTT; CDR3: CASSPRTGSGTEAFF
V: TRBV7-2; J: TRBJ2-1; D: .; size: .; DNA: TGTGCCAGCAGCTTAGCAGCTCACGAGAATGAGCAGTTCTTC; CDR3: CASSLAAHENEQFF
V: TRBV4-1; J: TRBJ1-1; D: TRBD1; size: .; DNA: TGCGCCAGCAGCCAAGGGACAGGGAAAGCTTTCTTT; CDR3: CASSQGTGKAFF
V: TRBV30; J: TRBJ2-7; D: TRBD2; size: .; DNA: TGTGCCTGGAGGCGAGGGACTAGCGGGATCTACGAGCAGTACTTC; CDR3: CAWRRGTSGIYEQYF
V: TRBV5-6; J: TRBJ2-1; D: .; size: .; DNA: TGTGCCAGCAGCCTGTCTTCGGTTAGCTCCTACAATGAGCAGTTCTTC; CDR3: CASSLSSVSSYNEQFF
V: TRBV5-4; J: TRBJ2-7; D: .; size: .; DNA: TGTGCCAGCAGCTTGGCCGGGACTTACGAGCAGTACTTC; CDR3: CASSLAGTYEQYF
V: TRBV7-2; J: TRBJ2-3; D: .; size: .; DNA: TGTGCCAGCAGCTTAGAGGGGGTTAGCACAGATACGCAGTATTTT; CDR3: CASSLEGVSTDTQYF
V: TRBV19; J: TRBJ2-1; D: .; size: .; DNA: TGTGCCAGTAGTACGACCCGGGAGCCAGCCGGTGTTTATCATGAGCAGTTCTTC; CDR3: CASSTTREPAGVYHEQFF
V: TRBV19; J: TRBJ1-5; D: TRBD1; size: .; DNA: TGTGCCAGTAGTATTGCCCTTCGGGTGACAGGGGAAAATCAGCCCCAGCATTTT; CDR3: CASSIALRVTGENQPQHF
V: TRBV29-1; J: TRBJ2-1; D: .; size: .; DNA: TGCAGCGTGAAAGCAATAAGCTCCTACAATGAGCAGTTCTTC; CDR3: CSVKAISSYNEQFF
V: TRBV27; J: TRBJ2-3; D: .; size: .; DNA: TGTGCCAGCAGCCTTAGCGGAGCTAGCACAGATACGCAGTATTTT; CDR3: CASSLSGASTDTQYF
V: TRBV20-1; J: TRBJ1-1; D: TRBD1; size: once; DNA: TGCAGGGGGACAGGGGGCACTGAAGCTTTCTTT; CDR3: CRGTGGTEAFF
V: TRBV4-3; J: TRBJ1-1; D: .; size: few; DNA: TGCGCCAGCAGCCATCGCCCGGGTCCGAACACTGAAGCTTTCTTT; CDR3: CASSHRPGPNTEAFF
V: TRBV29-1; J: TRBJ1-2; D: TRBD1; size: .; DNA: TGCAGCGTTGAACAGGGGGCGAAGGGCTACACCTTC; CDR3: CSVEQGAKGYTF
V: TRBV9; J: TRBJ1-5; D: .; size: .; DNA: TGTGCCAGCAGCGGAGGATTCAATCAGCCCCAGCATTTT; CDR3: CASSGGFNQPQHF
V: TRBV7-6; J: TRBJ2-3; D: TRBD2; size: .; DNA: TGTGCCAGCAGCGCCGGGGGGGCGGGAGTGAGAACAGATACGCAGTATTTT; CDR3: CASSAGGAGVRTDTQYF
V: TRBV5-4; J: TRBJ2-7; D: .; size: .; DNA: TGTGCCAGCAGCTTAAGATTGGGCGAGCTCTACGAGCAGTACTTC; CDR3: CASSLRLGELYEQYF
V: TRBV7-2; J: TRBJ2-6; D: .; size: .; DNA: TGTGCCAGCAGCTTAGCAGGGACTGTTCCCTCCGGGGCCAACGTCCTGACTTTC; CDR3: CASSLAGTVPSGANVLTF
V: TRBV7-9; J: TRBJ2-2; D: TRBD1; size: .; DNA: TGTGCCAGCAGCCCGTGGGACAGGGGGAACACCGGGGAGCTGTTTTTT; CDR3: CASSPWDRGNTGELFF
V: TRBV4-3; J: TRBJ2-2; D: TRBD2; size: .; DNA: TGCGCCAGCAGCCAAGATTTCGGGGGGGTGAACACCGGGGAGCTGTTTTTT; CDR3: CASSQDFGGVNTGELFF
V: TRBV27; J: TRBJ1-6; D: .; size: .; DNA: TGTGCCAGCAGTGTTAACAGGGTGGGCTCACCCCTCCACTTT; CDR3: CASSVNRVGSPLHF
V: TRBV29-1; J: TRBJ1-1; D: .; size: .; DNA: TGCAGCGTTGTAGGAGCAACCGCGAACACTGAAGCTTTCTTT; CDR3: CSVVGATANTEAFF